Presented here are 20 T cell receptor beta chains from one specimen sequenced in a study of T cell responses to AZD1222 COVID-19 vaccine. TCRdb's copy holds only in-frame clones and misses some; the assay was immunoSEQ multiplex PCR. Of 130,000 to 150,000 clones listed, roughly 92% are singletons. The starting material was peripheral blood, obtained on day 0 of AZD1222 vaccination. The receptors originated from an adult in good health.

The chain recombines TRBV6-5 with TRBJ1-2; the match to TRBD1 covers 8 bases. The CDR3 is made up of 14 amino acids. Germline CDR1 MNHEY, CDR2 SVGAGI. Losses at the gene ends were 3 bases for V and 5 bases for J; bases not matched to a gene: 5. CDR3 loop: CASSYSGQGYGYTF. CDR3 sequence (DNA): TGTGCCAGCAGTTATTCCGGACAGGGATATGGCTACACCTTC.

The gene calls are TRBV5-1 and TRBJ1-2; 7 bases fit TRBD1. J gave up 7 bases and V 0 bases, and 6 bases lay outside the gene matches. CDR1 and CDR2 from the germline V gene are SGHRS and YFSETQ. The CDR3 has 14 residues. As DNA, the CDR3 is TGCGCCAGCAGCTTGGATACAGGGGCAAGTGGCTACACCTTC. Its translation is CASSLDTGASGYTF.

This chain joins TRBV28 and TRBJ1-2; D is unclear. From germline, CDR1 is MDHEN and CDR2 SYDVKM. V lost 10 bases and J 8 bases, leaving 20 bases between the germline ends. The CDR3 is made up of 13 amino acids. This CDR3 reads CATGRSHMLGYTF. In DNA form, the CDR3 reads TGTGCCACCGGACGCTCCCATATGTTGGGCTACACCTTC.

This rearrangement joins TRBV3-1 (or the pseudogene TRBV3-2) to TRBJ2-7, with a weak D call TRBD1 (5 bases). The CDR3 length is 15 residues. From germline, CDR1 is LGHDT and CDR2 YNNKEL (reference sequence). The V and J ends lost 4 bases and 0 bases respectively, with 13 bases between them. The CDR3: CASSRGGITSYEQYF. The CDR3 DNA follows: TGTGCCAGCAGCCGGGGCGGAATAACCTCCTACGAGCAGTACTTC.

The rearrangement uses TRBV6-4 and TRBJ1-1; unclear D gene. The V gene's germline CDR1 is MRHNA and CDR2 SNTAGT. Trimming removed 8 bases at V and 3 bases at J, with 13 bases between. This CDR3 is 13 amino acids long. The CDR3 sequence: CASSREAHTEAFF. The CDR3 region has the DNA TGTGCCAGCTCAAGGGAGGCGCACACTGAAGCTTTCTTT.

This chain links TRBV3-1 (or the pseudogene TRBV3-2) with TRBJ2-5; 11 nucleotides match TRBD2. The CDR3 has 16 amino acids. With 3 bases clipped from V and 7 bases from J, the junction kept 10 bases outside the gene matches. Germline V CDR1 and CDR2: LGHDT, YNNKEL (reference sequence). The CDR3 protein is CASSQRIAGGTGTQYF. DNA of the CDR3: TGTGCCAGCAGCCAGCGGATAGCGGGAGGGACAGGGACCCAGTACTTC.

The V gene is TRBV5-1, the J gene TRBJ1-3; 9 nucleotides match TRBD1. From germline, CDR1 is SGHRS and CDR2 YFSETQ. J lost 0 bases, V lost 4 bases, and 5 bases had no gene match. The CDR3 length is 16 residues. Written as DNA, the CDR3 is TGCGCCAGCAGCGACGCGACAGGGGGCTCTGGAAACACCATATATTTT. Translating gives CASSDATGGSGNTIYF. The full variable domain, its missing parts supplied by reference TRBV5-1 and TRBJ1-3, is KAGVTQTPRYLIKTRGQQVTLSCSPISGHRSVSWYQQTPGQGLQFLFEYFSETQRNKGNFPGRFSGRQFSNSRSEMNVSTLELGDSALYLCASSDATGGSGNTIYFGEGSWLTVV.

The rearrangement joins TRBV6-5 to TRBJ2-1; possibly TRBD1 for D (5 bases). Germline CDR1 MNHEY, CDR2 SVGAGI. The CDR3 is made up of 13 amino acids. The V end was cut by 6 bases, the J end by 6 bases, with 12 bases between. The CDR3 DNA follows: TGTGCCAGCAGGACAGCTCCTCTCAATGAGCAGTTCTTC. Translation gives CASRTAPLNEQFF.

The rearrangement joins TRBV2 to TRBJ2-3; no clear D gene. In germline, CDR1 is SNHLY, CDR2 FYNNEI. The CDR3 has 11 amino acids. Trimming removed 7 bases at V and 6 bases at J, with 8 bases between. This CDR3 reads CASTLWDTQYF. In DNA form, the CDR3 reads TGTGCCAGCACGCTGTGGGATACGCAGTATTTT.

The gene calls are TRBV7-3 and TRBJ2-1; 9 bases match TRBD1. This CDR3 is built from 14 residues. Germline values: CDR1 SGHTA, CDR2 FQGTGA. Unmatched junction bases numbered 6, after V lost 6 bases and J lost 6 bases. The CDR3, as DNA: TGTGCCAGCAGTCTGGACAGGGGCCGCAATGAGCAGTTCTTC. Protein: CASSLDRGRNEQFF.

J is TRBJ1-1 and V is TRBV2; no reliable D call. The CDR3 length is 13 residues. The V end lost 5 bases, the J end lost 1 base, and 8 bases lay between the germline ends. Germline V gene data show CDR1 as SNHLY and CDR2 as FYNNEI. CDR3 protein: CASSRFRNTEAFF. In DNA, the CDR3 is TGTGCCAGCAGTCGTTTTAGGAACACTGAAGCTTTCTTT. Variable domain in full (rest from reference TRBV2 and TRBJ1-1): EPEVTQTPSHQVTQMGQEVILRCVPISNHLYFYWYRQILGQKVEFLVSFYNNEISEKSEIFDDQFSVERPDGSNFTLKIRSTKLEDSAMYFCASSRFRNTEAFFGQGTRLTVV.

The chain joins TRBV28 to TRBJ2-1, with D perhaps matching TRBD2 (5 bases). This CDR3 is built from 14 residues. V shed 1 base and J shed 6 bases, with 10 bases lying between them. CDR1 and CDR2 from the germline V gene are MDHEN and SYDVKM. The DNA of the CDR3 is TGTGCCAGCAGTTTATTGTGGAGGAGCAATGAGCAGTTCTTC. As protein: CASSLLWRSNEQFF.

The rearrangement links TRBV7-8 to TRBJ1-3, with TRBD1 identical over 10 bases. There are 15 residues in the CDR3. Germline CDR1 reads SGHVS; CDR2 reads FQNEAQ. Germline trimming cut 5 bases from V and 7 bases from J; bases unmatched to any gene: 8. The CDR3 region is CASSLTGGSGNTIYF. The CDR3 bases are TGTGCCAGCAGCCTGACAGGGGGCTCCGGTAACACCATATATTTT. Full variable domain (missing parts from reference TRBV7-8 and TRBJ1-3): GAGVSQSPRYKVAKRGQDVALRCDPISGHVSLFWYQQALGQGPEFLTYFQNEAQLDKSGLPSDRFFAERPEGSVSTLKIQRTQQEDSAVYLCASSLTGGSGNTIYFGEGSWLTVV.

The chain employs TRBV11-2 and TRBJ2-7, with 7 positions matching TRBD2. The V segment lost 3 bases and the J segment 2 bases; nucleotides outside the gene matches: 13. The CDR3 is 17 amino acids. In germline, CDR1 is SGHAT, CDR2 FQNNGV. This CDR3 reads CASSFPRGGGSPYEQYF. DNA for the CDR3: TGTGCCAGCAGCTTCCCTCGCGGGGGAGGAAGCCCCTACGAGCAGTACTTC.

J is TRBJ2-2 and V is TRBV10-3; D ambiguous. The length of the CDR3 is 14 residues. Between the trimmed V and J ends, which lost 3 bases and 4 bases, there was a span of 9 bases. Germline V gene sequence: CDR1 ENHRY, CDR2 SYGVKD. The CDR3 sequence: CAISDQRATGELFF. The CDR3 nucleotides read TGTGCCATCAGTGACCAGCGAGCCACCGGGGAGCTGTTTTTT.

The gene calls are TRBV5-7 and TRBJ1-5; D unresolved. TRBV5-7 is known as an ORF, though its function is uncertain. Trimming left V 0 bases short and J 0 bases short, with 1 base between. The CDR3 extends over 13 amino acids. Here the CDR3 DNA reads TGTGCCAGCAGCTTGGTTAGCAATCAGCCCCAGCATTTT. Translated, it gives CASSLVSNQPQHF.

The rearrangement uses TRBV5-1 and TRBJ2-2; 11 bases align to TRBD2. Trimming at V came to 3 bases and at J to 4 bases, leaving 8 bases not matched to a gene. CDR3 length: 17 amino acids. Germline V gene lookup returns CDR1 SGHRS and CDR2 YFSETQ. This CDR3 reads CASSWAWTSGPTGELFF. The CDR3 nucleotides read TGCGCCAGCAGCTGGGCTTGGACTAGCGGGCCCACCGGGGAGCTGTTTTTT.

The genes are TRBV6-5 and TRBJ1-3; D uncertain. This CDR3 spans 15 amino acids. Germline V gene lookup returns CDR1 MNHEY and CDR2 SVGAGI. Trimming removed 2 bases at V and 0 bases at J, with 8 bases between. This chain's CDR3 is CASSYGPTSGNTIYF. In nucleotides, the CDR3 is TGTGCCAGCAGTTACGGCCCAACCTCTGGAAACACCATATATTTT.

This sequence joins TRBV10-3 and TRBJ2-2; D perhaps matches TRBD1 (5 bases). From germline, CDR1 is ENHRY and CDR2 SYGVKD. The CDR3 is made up of 15 amino acids. Trimming took 6 bases from V and 4 from J, leaving 15 bases between them. CDR3 in DNA: TGTGCCATCAGCGGGTGGGGCGGTAGCACCGGGGAGCTGTTTTTT. This sequence encodes CAISGWGGSTGELFF.

V gene TRBV29-1 combines with J gene TRBJ2-7; 15 nucleotides line up with TRBD2. The CDR3 covers 19 residues. The germline V gene has CDR1 SQVTM and CDR2 ANQGSEA. V trimming: 1 base; J trimming: 6 bases; junction bases outside the gene matches: 16. DNA of the CDR3: TGCAGCGTTGAAGTTTATGGGGACGGACTAGCGGGAGGGCCGGGCGAGCAGTACTTC. Residues: CSVEVYGDGLAGGPGEQYF.